The rows below give T cell receptor beta chains drawn from one sample of a study of tumor-infiltrating lymphocytes in localized non-small cell lung cancer. Sequencing used immunoSEQ multiplex PCR; TCRdb keeps in-frame clones, though not all of them. The repertoire includes 9,500 to 12,000 clones, 80% to 85% of them detected once, and roughly 8% sits in the top ten. The source material was lung tumor tissue. The receptor source for this set is a human donor with non-small cell lung cancer. Both conserved end residues are part of each CDR3. The order of the fields is J gene, CDR3 length, D gene, clone size, V gene, CDR3 DNA, CDR3 protein. A D gene is named only where the DNA matches it firmly. The size field is filled for only some rows; it gives once, few, many or a size class.

TRBJ1-1,15,.,.,TRBV19,TGTGCCAGTAGTCCATCACAGGGTGGAAACACTGAAGCTTTCTTT,CASSPSQGGNTEAFF
TRBJ2-2,17,TRBD2,once,TRBV5-4,TGTGCCAGCAGCCTGGGGGCGGGAGGGCCTATCACCGGGGAGCTGTTTTTT,CASSLGAGGPITGELFF
TRBJ2-1,17,TRBD2,.,TRBV5-1,TGCGCCAGCAGCCCCGTAGCGGGAGGACGCTCCTACAATGAGCAGTTCTTC,CASSPVAGGRSYNEQFF
TRBJ2-2,15,TRBD2,.,TRBV7-2,TGTGCCAGCAGCACCGGACTAGGCTGGACCGGGGAGCTGTTTTTT,CASSTGLGWTGELFF
TRBJ2-5,13,.,.,TRBV7-6,TGTGCCAGCAGCTTAGTCGGATCAGAGACCCAGTACTTC,CASSLVGSETQYF
TRBJ1-3,16,.,.,TRBV7-3,TGTGCCAGCAGCTTAACAGGGGGTAACTCTGGAAACACCATATATTTT,CASSLTGGNSGNTIYF
TRBJ2-7,14,.,.,TRBV27,TGTGCCAGCAGTTTCGGGAGTCCAGGCGACGAGCAGTACTTC,CASSFGSPGDEQYF
TRBJ2-1,12,TRBD1,.,TRBV19,TGTGCCAGTAGTCCAGCGACAGGGAACCAGTTCTTC,CASSPATGNQFF
TRBJ1-4,13,TRBD1,.,TRBV2,TGTGCCAGCAGCGTGGGACAGCGGGAAAAACTGTTTTTT,CASSVGQREKLFF
TRBJ2-1,15,TRBD2,.,TRBV7-9,TGTGCCAGCGGCAGGCGGGAGGGCAGCTACAATGAGCAGTTCTTC,CASGRREGSYNEQFF
TRBJ1-4,17,TRBD1,.,TRBV14,TGTGCCAGCAGCCAGGGGACAGGGTGGACAACTAATGAAAAACTGTTTTTT,CASSQGTGWTTNEKLFF
TRBJ2-1,16,TRBD2,.,TRBV4-3,TGCGCCAGCAGCCCCTCCCCGGGGGGACTATCGAATGAGCAGTTCTTC,CASSPSPGGLSNEQFF
TRBJ1-2,15,.,.,TRBV7-6,TGTGCCAGCAGCTTAGGCCCAACCCTTAACTATGGCTACACCTTC,CASSLGPTLNYGYTF
TRBJ1-5,18,TRBD1,.,TRBV19,TGTGCCAGTAGTTCCGGGACAGGGAGTTTTTGGAGCAATCAGCCCCAGCATTTT,CASSSGTGSFWSNQPQHF
TRBJ2-1,10,.,.,TRBV20-1,TGCAGTGCGGTGGATATCGAGCAGTTCTTC,CSAVDIEQFF
TRBJ2-5,16,.,.,TRBV5-1,TGCGCCAGCAGCTTGGCCGGGACGGGGCTCCGAGAGACCCAGTACTTC,CASSLAGTGLRETQYF
TRBJ2-6,13,.,.,TRBV18,TGTGCCAGCTCACCGTTGGAGAACGGCGTCCTGACTTTC,CASSPLENGVLTF
TRBJ2-3,13,.,.,TRBV5-4,TGTGCCAGCAGCTTTCTGGCATCAGATACGCAGTATTTT,CASSFLASDTQYF
TRBJ2-2,15,TRBD2,.,TRBV29-1,TGCAGCGGGGGACTAGCGGGAGGCGGCACCGGGGAGCTGTTTTTT,CSGGLAGGGTGELFF
TRBJ2-1,13,.,.,TRBV6-1,TGTGCCAGCAGCGATACGACCCCCAATGAGCAGTTCTTC,CASSDTTPNEQFF
TRBJ1-1,15,.,.,TRBV4-3,TGCGCCAGCAGCCCGGATAGGGGACCGAACACTGAAGCTTTCTTT,CASSPDRGPNTEAFF
TRBJ2-3,11,.,.,TRBV20-1,TGCAGTGCTAGAGGCGGGGATACGCAGTATTTT,CSARGGDTQYF
TRBJ1-5,15,.,.,TRBV6-5,TGTGCCAGCAGGCGTCAGGTAACCAGCAATCAGCCCCAGCATTTT,CASRRQVTSNQPQHF
TRBJ2-6,13,.,.,TRBV25-1,TGTGCCAGCAGCCGCTCTGGGGCCAACGTCCTGACTTTC,CASSRSGANVLTF
TRBJ2-5,14,.,few,TRBV7-2,TGTGCCAGCAGCGGTCGGGACCCCCAAGAGACCCAGTACTTC,CASSGRDPQETQYF
TRBJ1-4,11,.,.,TRBV6-1,TGTGCCAGCATTCGGGGGGAAAAACTGTTTTTT,CASIRGEKLFF
TRBJ1-1,13,.,.,TRBV4-2,TGTGCCAGCAGCCCCAGCACAGGTCCACAAGCTTTCTTT,CASSPSTGPQAFF
TRBJ2-5,17,TRBD2,.,TRBV7-8,TGTGCCAGCAGCTTGCGACTAGCGGGGGGCCGTACGGAGACCCAGTACTTC,CASSLRLAGGRTETQYF
TRBJ1-1,14,.,.,TRBV5-4,TGTGCCAGCAGCTTGGTAGGGCGAGAGACTGAAGCTTTCTTT,CASSLVGRETEAFF
TRBJ2-6,15,.,.,TRBV30,TGTGCCTGGAGTGTAATGGGCGGTGGGGCCAACGTCCTGACTTTC,CAWSVMGGGANVLTF
TRBJ2-7,15,.,.,TRBV6-5,TGTGCCAGCAGTTACTCGGGGGCACCCAACTACGAGCAGTACTTC,CASSYSGAPNYEQYF
TRBJ2-7,14,.,.,TRBV9,TGTGCCAGCAGCGTCGGGACACCTTTAGACGAGCAGTACTTC,CASSVGTPLDEQYF
TRBJ2-7,12,.,once,TRBV28,TGTGCCAGCAGTTCCTCTTCGCCCAGGGGGGATTTC,CASSSSSPRGDF
TRBJ2-7,17,TRBD1,once,TRBV30,TGTGCCTGGAGACACACTCCGGGGACAGGGATCTCCTACGAGCAGTACTTC,CAWRHTPGTGISYEQYF
TRBJ2-2,15,.,.,TRBV9,TGTGCCAGCAGCCCCGGGACAAGGAACACCGGGGAGCTGTTTTTT,CASSPGTRNTGELFF
TRBJ2-2,15,.,.,TRBV6-6,TGTGCCAGCACCCCACCCGCAGGTGACACCGGGGAGCTGTTTTTT,CASTPPAGDTGELFF
TRBJ1-2,13,.,.,TRBV25-1,TGTGCCAGCAGGACGGGGGAAAGAGATGGCTACACCTTC,CASRTGERDGYTF
TRBJ2-7,13,.,.,TRBV7-9,TGTGCCAGCAGCTTAGGCCCAGGGGGGGAGCAGTACTTC,CASSLGPGGEQYF
TRBJ2-7,16,TRBD2,.,TRBV5-4,TGTGCCAGCAGCTCATGGACTAGCGGGAAGCAATACGAGCAGTACTTC,CASSSWTSGKQYEQYF
TRBJ2-3,15,TRBD2,once,TRBV19,TGTGCCAGTAGTGACGGAACTAGCGACATCGATACGCAGTATTTT,CASSDGTSDIDTQYF
TRBJ2-2,14,TRBD1,once,TRBV6-5,TGTGCCAGCAGAAAACAGGGGGCAATCGGGGAGCTGTTTTTT,CASRKQGAIGELFF
TRBJ1-2,12,.,.,TRBV30,TGTTGCTTTGGGGAAGTGGACTATGGCTACACCTTC,CCFGEVDYGYTF
TRBJ2-1,18,TRBD2,.,TRBV5-1,TGCGCCAGCAGCGTACCGACTAGCGGGGGGGAAAGTTACAATGAGCAGTTCTTC,CASSVPTSGGESYNEQFF
TRBJ1-1,13,.,.,TRBV19,TGTGCCAGTACTACGCGAATGAACACTGAAGCTTTCTTT,CASTTRMNTEAFF
TRBJ2-2,18,TRBD1,.,TRBV19,TGTGCCAGTAGTATAGAGAGACCGGGACAGGGCCCCACCGGGGAGCTGTTTTTT,CASSIERPGQGPTGELFF
TRBJ2-3,14,.,.,TRBV5-1,TGCGCCAGCAGCTTGGACTCGGGGGCAGATACGCAGTATTTT,CASSLDSGADTQYF
TRBJ1-5,14,.,.,TRBV4-1,TGCGCCAGCAGCCAACCCTGGGCGAATCAGCCCCAGCATTTT,CASSQPWANQPQHF
TRBJ1-1,15,TRBD1,.,TRBV18,TGTGCCAGCTCACCTAGGACAGGGCCGAACACTGAAGCTTTCTTT,CASSPRTGPNTEAFF
TRBJ1-3,14,.,.,TRBV4-3,TGCGCCAGCAGCCAAGACAGGTCTGGAAACACCATATATTTT,CASSQDRSGNTIYF
TRBJ1-2,17,TRBD1,.,TRBV7-2,TGTGCCAGCAGCCCCCGGGACAGGGCCCCCTCTAACTATGGCTACACCTTC,CASSPRDRAPSNYGYTF
TRBJ2-2,13,.,.,TRBV6-1,TGTGCCAGCGATCGGACAGACACCGGGGAGCTGTTTTTT,CASDRTDTGELFF
TRBJ1-5,14,.,.,TRBV19,TGTGCCAGTAGTATCGCGGGACACCGTCAGCCCCAGCATTTT,CASSIAGHRQPQHF
TRBJ2-3,15,.,few,TRBV11-3,TGTGCCAGCAGCTTATCAAGCGGCGGCACAGATACGCAGTATTTT,CASSLSSGGTDTQYF
TRBJ2-7,15,.,.,TRBV5-4,TGTGCCACCGGCGGGCCGCAGGCTCAAAACTACGAGCAGTACTTC,CATGGPQAQNYEQYF
TRBJ2-3,12,.,.,TRBV27,TGTGCCAGCAGTCCGCAAGGAGATACGCAGTATTTT,CASSPQGDTQYF
TRBJ2-1,13,.,.,TRBV30,TGTGCCTGGAGCTCAACTTCCTACAATGAGCAGTTCTTC,CAWSSTSYNEQFF
TRBJ1-2,16,TRBD1,.,TRBV6-5,TGTGCCAGCAGTTACTCGGGGGGCACAGGGGTGAGTGGCTACACCTTC,CASSYSGGTGVSGYTF
TRBJ1-1,13,TRBD1,.,TRBV2,TGTGCCAGCAGAAGGGACAGCCAGGGAGATGCTTTCTTT,CASRRDSQGDAFF
TRBJ2-6,17,TRBD2,.,TRBV7-9,TGTGCCAGCAGCTCCACCCCCGGGAGGCCTGGGGCCAACGTCCTGACTTTC,CASSSTPGRPGANVLTF
TRBJ2-7,14,.,.,TRBV2,TGTGCCAGCAGTGGGTCCAGGACGACCTACGAGCAGTACTTC,CASSGSRTTYEQYF